Listed below are T cell receptor beta chains from one sample, sequenced in a study of HIV-infected patients and healthy controls. One entry per CDR3 protein, called by TCRdb with MiXCR from the 5' RACE reads. The sample lists more than 15,000 distinct CDR3 sequences, around 8.2% occurring once. The material sequenced was blood. All receptors come from an adult in good health. Both conserved end residues are part of each CDR3.

v_call: TRBV5-5
j_call: TRBJ2-1
cdr3_length: 16
cdr3_aa: CASSLRLAGQTKGQFF

v_call: TRBV29-1
j_call: TRBJ2-7
cdr3_length: 15
cdr3_aa: CSVEIRRPREARQYF

v_call: TRBV20-1
j_call: TRBJ2-3
cdr3_length: 17
cdr3_aa: CSARGGGSSGLLDTQYF

v_call: TRBV4-1
j_call: TRBJ2-1
cdr3_length: 12
cdr3_aa: CASSARGDEQFF

v_call: TRBV5-4
j_call: TRBJ2-1
cdr3_length: 16
cdr3_aa: CASSSMPLGTYNEQFF

v_call: TRBV10-3
j_call: TRBJ2-3
cdr3_length: 13
cdr3_aa: CAIQNPGADTQYF

v_call: TRBV19
j_call: TRBJ1-5
cdr3_length: 17
cdr3_aa: CASSMRGHPKTYQPQHF

v_call: TRBV6-5
j_call: TRBJ2-1
cdr3_length: 15
cdr3_aa: CASSSSGRAYNEQFF

v_call: TRBV19
j_call: TRBJ2-2
cdr3_length: 15
cdr3_aa: CASTIQGALTGELFF

v_call: TRBV6-6
j_call: TRBJ2-1
cdr3_length: 16
cdr3_aa: CASRAQGGIDYNEQFF

v_call: TRBV12-3/TRBV12-4
j_call: TRBJ2-4
cdr3_length: 13
cdr3_aa: CASTGLAGESQYF

v_call: TRBV18
j_call: TRBJ1-3
cdr3_length: 15
cdr3_aa: CASSPAEGSGNTIYF

v_call: TRBV29-1
j_call: TRBJ2-3
cdr3_length: 11
cdr3_aa: CSVLATDTQYF

v_call: TRBV5-1
j_call: TRBJ2-2
cdr3_length: 19
cdr3_aa: CASSYGQLTRFFNTGELFF

v_call: TRBV19
j_call: TRBJ2-5
cdr3_length: 15
cdr3_aa: CASSIQVGAQETQYF

v_call: TRBV11-3
j_call: TRBJ2-2
cdr3_length: 14
cdr3_aa: CASSQRTDTGELFF

v_call: TRBV7-2
j_call: TRBJ2-1
cdr3_length: 12
cdr3_aa: CASSYLRGEQFF

v_call: TRBV7-8
j_call: TRBJ2-1
cdr3_length: 17
cdr3_aa: CASSLAPTRRVGNEQFF

v_call: TRBV18
j_call: TRBJ2-7
cdr3_length: 16
cdr3_aa: CASSPPGLAGTYEQYF

v_call: TRBV24-1
j_call: TRBJ2-3
cdr3_length: 15
cdr3_aa: CATSTSRENTDTQYF

v_call: TRBV28
j_call: TRBJ1-1
cdr3_length: 14
cdr3_aa: CASSYKHRWTEAFF

v_call: TRBV25-1
j_call: TRBJ2-1
cdr3_length: 13
cdr3_aa: CASSEYKRNEQFF

v_call: TRBV7-2
j_call: TRBJ1-1
cdr3_length: 15
cdr3_aa: CASSSRPSINTEAFF

v_call: TRBV4-1
j_call: TRBJ2-3
cdr3_length: 16
cdr3_aa: CASSQAGNLAGDTQYF

v_call: TRBV12-3/TRBV12-4
j_call: TRBJ2-7
cdr3_length: 17
cdr3_aa: CASSLVPTSGYTYEQYF

v_call: TRBV20-1
j_call: TRBJ2-7
cdr3_length: 12
cdr3_aa: CSASSDSYEQYF

v_call: TRBV20-1
j_call: TRBJ2-5
cdr3_length: 13
cdr3_aa: CSVISSEGETQYF

v_call: TRBV5-1
j_call: TRBJ2-7
cdr3_length: 16
cdr3_aa: CASSPEPGLVAYEQYF

v_call: TRBV5-1
j_call: TRBJ1-1
cdr3_length: 14
cdr3_aa: CASSLGSRDTEAFF

v_call: TRBV4-1
j_call: TRBJ1-3
cdr3_length: 16
cdr3_aa: CASRTFGGPSGNTIYF

v_call: TRBV7-9
j_call: TRBJ2-1
cdr3_length: 15
cdr3_aa: CASSLGLAGGNEQFF

v_call: TRBV30
j_call: TRBJ2-3
cdr3_length: 14
cdr3_aa: CAFSHMDRTDTQYF

v_call: TRBV9
j_call: TRBJ2-1
cdr3_length: 16
cdr3_aa: CASSGGRAGSYNEQFF

v_call: TRBV12-3/TRBV12-4
j_call: TRBJ2-3
cdr3_length: 16
cdr3_aa: CASSPGDRSSTDTQYF

v_call: TRBV20-1
j_call: TRBJ1-5
cdr3_length: 13
cdr3_aa: CSARGAVVKPQHF

v_call: TRBV3-1
j_call: TRBJ2-7
cdr3_length: 15
cdr3_aa: CASSFRDLAYSEQYF

v_call: TRBV7-6
j_call: TRBJ2-1
cdr3_length: 15
cdr3_aa: CASSLGQGGYNEQFF

v_call: TRBV12-3/TRBV12-4
j_call: TRBJ2-3
cdr3_length: 14
cdr3_aa: CASSLTTVADTQYF

v_call: TRBV6-2/TRBV6-3
j_call: TRBJ2-3
cdr3_length: 15
cdr3_aa: CASSYFLEGSDTQYF

v_call: TRBV11-2
j_call: TRBJ2-3
cdr3_length: 12
cdr3_aa: CASSLGRGAQYF

v_call: TRBV7-9
j_call: TRBJ1-1
cdr3_length: 15
cdr3_aa: CASSDHPLRDGEAFF

v_call: TRBV7-9
j_call: TRBJ2-1
cdr3_length: 19
cdr3_aa: CASSPRTGTSGRIINEQFF